The source of this TCR beta chain is a study of neurological immune-mediated disorders. TCRdb re-called the 5' RACE reads with MiXCR, one entry per CDR3 protein. The table has tens of thousands of distinct CDR3 sequences, around 4% seen once; the top ten hold 1.5% to 2%. V shed 5 bases, J shed 2 bases, and the junction held 6 bases outside the gene matches. Germline V gene lookup returns CDR1 SGHVS and CDR2 FNYEAQ. CDR3 length equals 15 residues. This clonotype was observed at least ten times. The rearrangement joins TRBV7-6 to TRBJ2-7, with 10 bases matching TRBD1. Input material: PBMCs. This sequence originates from a man aged 25 to 45 with multiple sclerosis. The DNA of the CDR3 is TGTGCCAGCAGCGGCCCGGACAGGGGGACCTACGAGCAGTACTTC. Its translation: CASSGPDRGTYEQYF. Together with reference TRBV7-6 and TRBJ2-7, the CDR3 gives the full variable domain: GAGVSQSPRYKVTKRGQDVALRCDPISGHVSLYWYRQALGQGPEFLTYFNYEAQQDKSGLPNDRFSAERPEGSISTLTIQRTEQRDSAMYRCASSGPDRGTYEQYFGPGTRLTVT.